Here is one TCR beta chain with its context. V lost 2 bases and J lost 11, with 12 bases in between. Germline V gene data show CDR1 as GTSNPN and CDR2 as SVGIG (reference sequence). The CDR3 loop spans 11 amino acids. This specimen comes from a study of OX40 agonist ivuxolimab in advanced cancers. As for the study in general: Patients received ivuxolimab, an intravenous treatment, every 2 weeks at 0.01 to 10 mg/kg.

Sequencing used immunoSEQ multiplex PCR; TCRdb keeps in-frame clones, though not all of them. The sample yields roughly 80,000 clones, roughly 80% seen once. The source material was CD4+ or CD8+ T cells sorted from blood, sampled in a trial of the OX40 agonist ivuxolimab. The TCR sequence derives from an adult with an advanced solid tumor such as melanoma, head and neck, liver or kidney cancer. The genes are TRBV30 and TRBJ1-1; D is undetermined. CDR3 DNA: TGTGCCTGGAGTCCCCAGGTTGACGCTTTCTTT. It codes for CAWSPQVDAFF.